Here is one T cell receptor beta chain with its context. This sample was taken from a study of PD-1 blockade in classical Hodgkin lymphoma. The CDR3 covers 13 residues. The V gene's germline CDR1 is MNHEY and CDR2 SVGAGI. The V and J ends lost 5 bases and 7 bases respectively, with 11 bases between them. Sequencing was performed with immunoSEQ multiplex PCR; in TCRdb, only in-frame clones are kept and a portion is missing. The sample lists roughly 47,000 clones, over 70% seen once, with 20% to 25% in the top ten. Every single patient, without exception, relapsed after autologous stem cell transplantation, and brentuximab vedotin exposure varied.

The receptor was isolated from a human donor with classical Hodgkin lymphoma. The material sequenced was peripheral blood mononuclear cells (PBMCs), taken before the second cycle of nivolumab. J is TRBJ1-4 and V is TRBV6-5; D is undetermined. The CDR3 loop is CASSPDFGEKLFF. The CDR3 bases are TGTGCCAGCAGTCCCGACTTCGGTGAAAAACTGTTTTTT.